The 26 T cell receptor beta chains below come from one sample, sequenced in a study of T cell responses to AZD1222 COVID-19 vaccine. Some clones are missing from TCRdb's copy, which holds only in-frame ones; the method was immunoSEQ multiplex PCR. The table records about 150,000 clones, less than 95% of them present only once. Material: peripheral blood, obtained on day 0 of AZD1222 vaccination. These receptors were collected from an adult in good health.

The chain carries TRBV7-3 and TRBJ1-3, with D perhaps matching TRBD1 (6 bases). Looked up from germline, CDR1 is SGHTA and CDR2 is FQGTGA. The CDR3 runs 13 residues. Trimming took off 4 bases at V and 4 bases at J, with 8 bases between the two ends. DNA for the CDR3: TGTGCCAGCAGCTCCGACAGGGGAAACACCATATATTTT. It specifies CASSSDRGNTIYF.

This chain uses TRBV11-2 with TRBJ2-5; TRBD2 matches 8 bases. Germline trimming cut 2 bases from V and 5 bases from J; bases unmatched to any gene: 7. This CDR3 has 15 amino acids. Germline CDR1 reads SGHAT; CDR2 reads FQNNGV. The CDR3 is CASSLIERELETQYF. DNA for the CDR3: TGTGCCAGCAGCTTAATTGAGCGGGAGTTGGAGACCCAGTACTTC.

The chain combines TRBV4-1 with TRBJ2-2; D gene uncertain. The CDR3 has 16 residues. Germline CDR1 MGHRA, CDR2 YSYEKL. V lost 0 bases and J 3 bases, leaving 11 bases between the germline ends. CDR3 sequence (DNA): TGCGCCAGCAGCCAAGAAGACGCATCCTACACCGGGGAGCTGTTTTTT. Protein product: CASSQEDASYTGELFF.

The chain couples TRBV18 to TRBJ2-7; D ambiguous. This CDR3 has 14 amino acids. Trimming took off 6 bases at V and 2 bases at J, with 14 bases between the two ends. The germline gives CDR1 KGHSH, CDR2 LQKENI. This CDR3 is CASSGWGEAYEQYF. The CDR3 region has the DNA TGTGCCAGCTCTGGTTGGGGTGAAGCCTACGAGCAGTACTTC.

The rearrangement links TRBV21-1 to TRBJ2-1; TRBD2 was called by the table and not checked on the DNA. TRBV21-1 is a pseudogene locus. The CDR3 length is 17 residues. The CDR3 DNA reads as TGTGCCAGCAGCACACATAGAACTAGGAGACAACAAAATGAGCAGTTCTTC. Translating it yields CASSTHRTRRQQNEQFF.

The V call is TRBV25-1, the J call TRBJ2-1; no definite D call. The V and J ends lost 3 bases and 7 bases respectively, with 4 bases between them. The V gene's germline CDR1 is MGHDK and CDR2 SYGVNS. CDR3 length: 11 residues. The CDR3 sequence is CASSERNEQFF. The CDR3 region has the DNA TGTGCCAGCAGTGAGAGAAATGAGCAGTTCTTC.

The V gene is TRBV18, the J gene TRBJ2-3, with TRBD2 matching over 7 bases. The CDR3 length is 13 residues. Per the germline V gene, CDR1 is KGHSH and CDR2 is LQKENI. With V trimmed by 4 bases and J by 9 bases, 7 bases remained unmatched. CDR3 protein: CASSRGLVGTQYF. CDR3 sequence (DNA): TGTGCCAGCTCACGCGGACTAGTGGGCACGCAGTATTTT.

The chain recombines TRBV25-1 with TRBJ1-2; no definite D call. This CDR3 region has 11 residues. Per the germline V gene, CDR1 is MGHDK and CDR2 is SYGVNS. V gave up 8 bases and J gave up 2 bases, with 6 bases separating them. In nucleotides, the CDR3 is TGTGCCAGCTCAGAGAACTATGGCTACACCTTC. It yields the protein CASSENYGYTF.

Only one count was recorded for this clone. This chain uses TRBV10-3 with TRBJ2-1, with TRBD2 matching 12 bases. CDR1 ENHRY and CDR2 SYGVKD come from the germline V gene. CDR3 size: 18 residues. Trimming cost V 3 bases and J 7 bases; bases outside gene matches: 13. The CDR3 loop is CAISDYTSGRSGMNEQFF. CDR3 nucleotide sequence: TGTGCCATCAGTGATTACACTAGCGGGAGGTCGGGTATGAATGAGCAGTTCTTC.

The V call is TRBV6-6, the J call TRBJ2-6; possibly TRBD1 for D (5 bases). Trimming left V 3 bases short and J 4 bases short, with 10 bases between. CDR1 is MNHNY, CDR2 SVGAGI, per germline (reference sequence). CDR3 length equals 15 residues. CDR3 region: CASSYPGSGANVLTF. DNA for the CDR3: TGTGCCAGCAGTTATCCAGGGTCCGGGGCCAACGTCCTGACTTTC.

As for this clone: An end of the junction differs from the germline gene, which may be a read error. The CDR3 coding sequence is TGTGCCAGCAGTCCCCAAGCGGGAGGCACGGATACGCAGTATTTT. This translates into CASSPQAGGTDTQYF. The chain carries TRBV28 and TRBJ2-3, with TRBD2 matching 9 bases. Germline CDR1 is MDHEN and CDR2 is SYDVKM. The CDR3 runs 15 residues.

The J gene is TRBJ1-2, the V gene TRBV20-1, with D possibly TRBD1 on 5 matching bases. Germline V gives CDR1 DFQATT, CDR2 SNEGSKA (reference sequence). Trimming cost V 4 bases and J 10 bases, with 13 bases left between them. The CDR3 has 11 amino acids. Here the CDR3 reads CSATKDKAYTF. CDR3 in DNA: TGCAGTGCTACCAAGGACAAAGCCTACACCTTC.

The chain recombines TRBV7-9 with TRBJ2-3; 7 bases match TRBD1. Trimming at V came to 4 bases and at J to 1 base, leaving 14 bases not matched to a gene. The germline V gene encodes CDR1 SEHNR and CDR2 FQNEAQ (reference sequence). This CDR3 region has 18 residues. The CDR3 nucleotides read TGTGCCAGCAGCTCGACAGGGTTTAATCGTGAAGGCACAGATACGCAGTATTTT. It specifies CASSSTGFNREGTDTQYF.

J is TRBJ1-1 and V is TRBV19, with D unclear. Trimming cost V 2 bases and J 0 bases, with 4 bases left between them. Germline V gives CDR1 LNHDA, CDR2 SQIVND (reference sequence). The CDR3 contains 13 residues. The chain's CDR3 is CASSILVNTEAFF. CDR3 bases: TGTGCCAGTAGTATACTGGTGAACACTGAAGCTTTCTTT.

The gene calls are TRBV10-3 and TRBJ2-6; possibly TRBD1 or TRBD2 for D (5 bases each). The germline V and J ends were trimmed by 7 bases and 1 base, with 23 bases remaining between them. CDR3 length: 19 amino acids. The germline CDR1 and CDR2 sequences are ENHRY and SYGVKD. CDR3 in DNA: TGTGCCATCAAGGGACCTTCTCGGTTTGGCGCATCTGGGGCCAACGTCCTGACTTTC. Protein sequence: CAIKGPSRFGASGANVLTF.

CDR3 nucleotides: TGTGCCTGGAGTCCGCGCTTAGGACAGCCCGCGGATGGCTACACCTTC. This encodes CAWSPRLGQPADGYTF. The rearrangement joins TRBV30 to TRBJ1-2; weak D call: TRBD1 (6 bases). Germline V lookup: CDR1 GTSNPN, CDR2 SVGIG (reference sequence). This CDR3 is 16 amino acids long. Trimming removed 2 bases at V and 6 bases at J, with 22 bases between.

This rearrangement joins TRBV18 to TRBJ1-5; D is uncertain. Per the germline V gene, CDR1 is KGHSH and CDR2 is LQKENI. The CDR3 runs to 13 residues. V was clipped by 4 bases and J by 0 bases, with 4 bases between them. The CDR3 DNA follows: TGTGCCAGCTCACAGGATAGCAATCAGCCCCAGCATTTT. It is translated as CASSQDSNQPQHF.

The V gene is TRBV6-2 or TRBV6-3, the J gene TRBJ1-2; 9 positions match TRBD1. This CDR3 is 14 amino acids long. The V gene's germline CDR1 is MNHEY and CDR2 SVGEGT. With 2 bases clipped from V and 4 bases from J, the junction kept 2 bases outside the gene matches. The CDR3 DNA sequence: TGTGCCAGCAGTTACACACAGGGGGCCTATGGCTACACCTTC. The encoded protein is CASSYTQGAYGYTF.

The J gene is TRBJ1-3, the V gene TRBV3-1 (or the pseudogene TRBV3-2), with unresolved D. V was trimmed by 0 bases and J by 0 bases, leaving 9 bases between them. The CDR3 loop spans 16 amino acids. The germline gives CDR1 LGHDT, CDR2 YNNKEL (reference sequence). The CDR3 loop reads CASSQDPRVSGNTIYF. DNA for the CDR3: TGTGCCAGCAGCCAAGACCCCCGAGTCTCTGGAAACACCATATATTTT.

The rearrangement uses TRBV7-6 and TRBJ2-5; tentatively, D is TRBD2 (6 bases). The CDR3 is 17 residues long. Per germline, CDR1 SGHVS and CDR2 FNYEAQ. V was cut by 2 bases and J by 5 bases, with 21 bases left in between. The CDR3 DNA reads TGTGCCAGCAGCTTATCACTAGCATTTAAGGGCATGGAGACCCAGTACTTC. Protein sequence: CASSLSLAFKGMETQYF. Full variable domain (outside the CDR3, taken from reference TRBV7-6 and TRBJ2-5): GAGVSQSPRYKVTKRGQDVALRCDPISGHVSLYWYRQALGQGPEFLTYFNYEAQQDKSGLPNDRFSAERPEGSISTLTIQRTEQRDSAMYRCASSLSLAFKGMETQYFGPGTRLLVL.

This clone occurred once. The genes are TRBV27 and TRBJ1-1, with D maybe TRBD1 (5 bases). V lost 3 bases, J lost 0 bases, and 11 bases lay in between. Germline V CDR1 and CDR2: MNHEY, SMNVEV (reference sequence). The CDR3 loop spans 15 amino acids. CDR3 sequence: CASSFSREMNTEAFF. CDR3 nucleotide sequence: TGTGCCAGCAGTTTCTCCAGGGAGATGAACACTGAAGCTTTCTTT.

DNA for the CDR3: TGTGCCAGCATCCATGGCGGCGGGGTCCCTGATGAGCAGTTCTTC. Amino acid sequence: CASIHGGGVPDEQFF. The chain joins TRBV6-5 to TRBJ2-1; possible D gene TRBD2, 6 bases. V dropped 7 bases and J dropped 8 bases, with 21 bases sitting between them. The CDR3 is 15 amino acids. The germline gives CDR1 MNHEY, CDR2 SVGAGI.

The chain recombines TRBV10-2 with TRBJ1-4; D perhaps matches TRBD1 (6 bases). The ends were cut back, 3 bases at V and 5 bases at J, with 16 bases in the middle. This CDR3 spans 16 amino acids. Germline CDR1 reads WSHSY; CDR2 reads SAAADI. The CDR3 protein is CASSDWGASRNEKLFF. DNA for the CDR3: TGCGCCAGCAGTGATTGGGGGGCGAGTAGGAATGAAAAACTGTTTTTT.

This chain uses TRBV5-6 with TRBJ2-5, with a weak D call TRBD2 (6 bases). This CDR3 is 16 amino acids long. Between the trimmed V and J ends, which lost 2 bases and 5 bases, there was a span of 19 bases. Germline lookup yields CDR1 SGHDT and CDR2 YYEEEE. This CDR3 is CASSFFGLAGGETQYF. The CDR3 DNA is TGTGCCAGCAGCTTTTTTGGGCTAGCAGGAGGGGAGACCCAGTACTTC.

This clone was observed a single time. This chain joins TRBV5-8 and TRBJ2-7, with a tentative D call TRBD2 (5 bases). This CDR3 spans 18 amino acids. Trimming took off 0 bases at V and 4 bases at J, with 23 bases between the two ends. The germline CDR1 and CDR2 sequences are SGHTS and YDEGEE. CDR3 amino acids: CASSLGAPFAPSLYEQYF. CDR3 sequence (DNA): TGTGCCAGCAGCTTGGGGGCCCCCTTCGCGCCTAGCCTATACGAGCAGTACTTC.

This sequence joins TRBV28 and TRBJ1-2; 8 bases fit TRBD1. Trimming cost V 4 bases and J 1 base; bases outside gene matches: 5. CDR1 is MDHEN and CDR2 is SYDVKM in the germline V gene. The CDR3 runs 15 residues. The CDR3 loop reads CASSSTGEINYGYTF. The CDR3 coding sequence is TGTGCCAGCAGTTCGACAGGGGAGATTAACTATGGCTACACCTTC.